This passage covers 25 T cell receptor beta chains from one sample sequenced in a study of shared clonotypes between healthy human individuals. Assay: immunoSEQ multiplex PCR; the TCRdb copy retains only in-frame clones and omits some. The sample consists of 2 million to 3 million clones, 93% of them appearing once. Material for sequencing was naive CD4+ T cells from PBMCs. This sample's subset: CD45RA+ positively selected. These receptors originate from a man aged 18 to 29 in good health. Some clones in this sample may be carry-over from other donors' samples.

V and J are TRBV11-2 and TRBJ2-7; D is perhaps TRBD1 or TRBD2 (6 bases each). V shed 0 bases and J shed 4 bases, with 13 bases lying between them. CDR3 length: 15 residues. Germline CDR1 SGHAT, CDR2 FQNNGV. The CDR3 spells CASSLEGGQFYEQYF. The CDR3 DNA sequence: TGTGCCAGCAGCTTAGAGGGGGGACAATTTTACGAGCAGTACTTC.

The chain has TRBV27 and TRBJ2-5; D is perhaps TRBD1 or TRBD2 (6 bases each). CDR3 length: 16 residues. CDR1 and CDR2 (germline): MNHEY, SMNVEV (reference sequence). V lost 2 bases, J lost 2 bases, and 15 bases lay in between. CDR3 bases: TGTGCCAGCAGTTTAAGACTTACGGGGGCGCAAGAGACCCAGTACTTC. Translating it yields CASSLRLTGAQETQYF.

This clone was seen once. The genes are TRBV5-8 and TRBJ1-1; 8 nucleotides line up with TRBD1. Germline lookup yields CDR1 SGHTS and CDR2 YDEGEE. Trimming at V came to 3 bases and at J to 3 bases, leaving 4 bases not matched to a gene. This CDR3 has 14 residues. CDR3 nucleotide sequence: TGTGCCAGCAGCTCATCAGGGGGCTACACTGAAGCTTTCTTT. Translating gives CASSSSGGYTEAFF.

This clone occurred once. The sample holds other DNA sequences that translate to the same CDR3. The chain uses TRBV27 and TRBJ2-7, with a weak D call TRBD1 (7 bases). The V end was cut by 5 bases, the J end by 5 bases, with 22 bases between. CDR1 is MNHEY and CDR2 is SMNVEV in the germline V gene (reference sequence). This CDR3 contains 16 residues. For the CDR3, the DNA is TGTGCCAGCAGTCACGCGGGACAGATAGCTGGTCACGAGCAGTACTTC. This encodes CASSHAGQIAGHEQYF.

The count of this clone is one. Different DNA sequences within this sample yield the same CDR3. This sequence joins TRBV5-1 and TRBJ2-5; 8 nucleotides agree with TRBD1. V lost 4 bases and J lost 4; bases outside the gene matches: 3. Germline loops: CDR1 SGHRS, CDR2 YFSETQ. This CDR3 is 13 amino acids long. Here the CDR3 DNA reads TGCGCCAGCAGCGTAACAGGGGGAGAGACCCAGTACTTC. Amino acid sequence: CASSVTGGETQYF.

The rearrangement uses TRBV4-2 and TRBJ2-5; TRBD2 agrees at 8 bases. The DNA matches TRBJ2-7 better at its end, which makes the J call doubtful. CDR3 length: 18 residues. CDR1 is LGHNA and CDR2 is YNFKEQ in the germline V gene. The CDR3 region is CASSQEGRREVLSYEQYF. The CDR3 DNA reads TGTGCCAGCAGCCAAGAAGGTCGGCGGGAGGTCCTCTCCTACGAGCAGTACTTC.

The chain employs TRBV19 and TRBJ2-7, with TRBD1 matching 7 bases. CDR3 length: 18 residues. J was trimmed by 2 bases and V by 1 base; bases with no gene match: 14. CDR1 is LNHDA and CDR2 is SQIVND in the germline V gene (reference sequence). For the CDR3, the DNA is TGTGCCAGTAGTATAGTCTTAGTAGGGGGCACAACTACCTACGAGCAGTACTTC. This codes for CASSIVLVGGTTTYEQYF. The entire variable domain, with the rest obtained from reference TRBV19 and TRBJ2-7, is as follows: DGGITQSPKYLFRKEGQNVTLSCEQNLNHDAMYWYRQDPGQGLRLIYYSQIVNDFQKGDIAEGYSVSREKKESFPLTVTSAQKNPTAFYLCASSIVLVGGTTTYEQYFGPGTRLTVT.

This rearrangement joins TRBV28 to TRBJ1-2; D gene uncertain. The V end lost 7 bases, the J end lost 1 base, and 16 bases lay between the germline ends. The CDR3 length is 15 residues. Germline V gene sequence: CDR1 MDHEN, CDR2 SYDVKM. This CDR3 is CASTSHSPSNYGYTF. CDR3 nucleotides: TGTGCCAGCACCTCGCACTCACCTAGTAACTATGGCTACACCTTC.

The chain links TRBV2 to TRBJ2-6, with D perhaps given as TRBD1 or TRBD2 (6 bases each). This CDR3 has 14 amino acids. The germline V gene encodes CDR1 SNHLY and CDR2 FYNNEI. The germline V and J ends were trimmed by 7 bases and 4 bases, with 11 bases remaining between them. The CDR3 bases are TGTGCCAGCAATCCGGGGGCCGGGGCCAACGTCCTGACTTTC. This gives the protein CASNPGAGANVLTF.

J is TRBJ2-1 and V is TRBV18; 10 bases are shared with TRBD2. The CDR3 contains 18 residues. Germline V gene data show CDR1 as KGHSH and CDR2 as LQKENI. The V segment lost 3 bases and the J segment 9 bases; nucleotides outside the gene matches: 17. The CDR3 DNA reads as TGTGCCAGCTCACCCTTTTTCCACGCTAGCGGGAGTCACGGTGAGCAGTTCTTC. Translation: CASSPFFHASGSHGEQFF.

As DNA, the CDR3 is TGTGCCAGCAGCCAAGGCGCCAAAAACATTCAGTACTTC. Translation: CASSQGAKNIQYF. The chain employs TRBV2 and TRBJ2-4; unclear D gene. The CDR3 runs to 13 residues. V lost 6 bases and J lost 1, with 7 bases in between. Germline V gives CDR1 SNHLY, CDR2 FYNNEI.

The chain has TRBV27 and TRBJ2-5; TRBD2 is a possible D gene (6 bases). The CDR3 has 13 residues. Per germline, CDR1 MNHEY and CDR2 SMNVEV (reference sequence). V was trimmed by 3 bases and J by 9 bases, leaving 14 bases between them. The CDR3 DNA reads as TGTGCCAGCAGTTTCCAAAGGGGCGGGGCCCAGTACTTC. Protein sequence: CASSFQRGGAQYF.

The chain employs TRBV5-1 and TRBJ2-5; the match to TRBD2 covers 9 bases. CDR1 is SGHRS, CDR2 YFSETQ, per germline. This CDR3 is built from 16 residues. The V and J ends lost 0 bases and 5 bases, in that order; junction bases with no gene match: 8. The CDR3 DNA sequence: TGCGCCAGCAGCTTGGCCGGGGTAGCGGGAGTGGAGACCCAGTACTTC. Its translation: CASSLAGVAGVETQYF. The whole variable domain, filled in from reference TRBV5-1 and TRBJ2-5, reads KAGVTQTPRYLIKTRGQQVTLSCSPISGHRSVSWYQQTPGQGLQFLFEYFSETQRNKGNFPGRFSGRQFSNSRSEMNVSTLELGDSALYLCASSLAGVAGVETQYFGPGTRLLVL.

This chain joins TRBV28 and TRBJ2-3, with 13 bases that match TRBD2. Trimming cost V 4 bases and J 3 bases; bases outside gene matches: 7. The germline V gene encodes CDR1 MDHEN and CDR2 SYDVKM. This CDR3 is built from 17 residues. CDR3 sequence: CASSSPAGLAGTDTQYF. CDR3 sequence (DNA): TGTGCCAGCAGTTCCCCCGCGGGACTAGCGGGGACAGATACGCAGTATTTT.

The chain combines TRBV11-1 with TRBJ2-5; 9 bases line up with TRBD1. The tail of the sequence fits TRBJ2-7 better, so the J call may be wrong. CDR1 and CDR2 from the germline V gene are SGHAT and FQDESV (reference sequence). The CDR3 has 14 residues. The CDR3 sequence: CASSSKTGGYEQYF. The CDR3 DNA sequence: TGTGCCAGCAGCTCGAAGACAGGGGGCTACGAGCAGTACTTC.

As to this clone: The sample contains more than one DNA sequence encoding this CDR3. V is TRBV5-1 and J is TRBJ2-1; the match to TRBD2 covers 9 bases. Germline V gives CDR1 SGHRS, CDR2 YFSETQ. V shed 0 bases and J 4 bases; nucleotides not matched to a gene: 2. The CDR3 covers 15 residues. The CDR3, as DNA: TGCGCCAGCAGCTTGGTTAGCGGGAGTTACAATGAGCAGTTCTTC. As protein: CASSLVSGSYNEQFF.

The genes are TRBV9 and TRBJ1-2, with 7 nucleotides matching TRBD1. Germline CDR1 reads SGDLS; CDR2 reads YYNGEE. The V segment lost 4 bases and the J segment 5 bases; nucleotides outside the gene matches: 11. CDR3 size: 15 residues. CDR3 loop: CASSQTGTEYYGYTF. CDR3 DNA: TGTGCCAGCAGCCAGACCGGGACAGAGTATTATGGCTACACCTTC. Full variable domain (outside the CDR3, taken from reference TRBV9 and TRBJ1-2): DSGVTQTPKHLITATGQRVTLRCSPRSGDLSVYWYQQSLDQGLQFLIQYYNGEERAKGNILERFSAQQFPDLHSELNLSSLELGDSALYFCASSQTGTEYYGYTFGSGTRLTVV.

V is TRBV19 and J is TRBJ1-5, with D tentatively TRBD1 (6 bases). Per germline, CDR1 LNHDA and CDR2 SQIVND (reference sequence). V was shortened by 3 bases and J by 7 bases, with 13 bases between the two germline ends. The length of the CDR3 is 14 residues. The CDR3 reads CASSIRGGEQPQHF. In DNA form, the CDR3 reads TGTGCCAGTAGTATCAGGGGAGGGGAGCAGCCCCAGCATTTT.

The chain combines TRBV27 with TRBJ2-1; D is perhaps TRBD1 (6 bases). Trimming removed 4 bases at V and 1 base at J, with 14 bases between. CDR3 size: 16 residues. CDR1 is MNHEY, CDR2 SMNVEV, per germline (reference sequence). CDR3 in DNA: TGTGCCAGCAGTTCAAAACAGGGTCCATCCTACAATGAGCAGTTCTTC. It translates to CASSSKQGPSYNEQFF.

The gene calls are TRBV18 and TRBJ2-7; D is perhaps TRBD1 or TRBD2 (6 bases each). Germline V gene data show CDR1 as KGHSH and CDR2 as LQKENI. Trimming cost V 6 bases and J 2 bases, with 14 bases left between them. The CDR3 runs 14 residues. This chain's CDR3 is CASSTGGGPYEQYF. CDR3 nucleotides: TGTGCCAGCTCTACCGGGGGCGGGCCCTACGAGCAGTACTTC.

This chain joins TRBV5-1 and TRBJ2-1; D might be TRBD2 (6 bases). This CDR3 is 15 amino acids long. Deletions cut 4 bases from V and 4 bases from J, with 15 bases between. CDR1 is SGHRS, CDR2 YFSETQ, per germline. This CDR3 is CASSLRGAMYNEQFF. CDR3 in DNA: TGCGCCAGCAGCCTCCGCGGGGCAATGTACAATGAGCAGTTCTTC.

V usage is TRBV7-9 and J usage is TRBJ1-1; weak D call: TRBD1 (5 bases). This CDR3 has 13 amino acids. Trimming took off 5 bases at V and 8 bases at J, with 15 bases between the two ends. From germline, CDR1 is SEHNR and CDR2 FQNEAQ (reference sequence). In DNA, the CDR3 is TGTGCCAGCAGCGCCGCGGGGCGTAGAGAAGCTTTCTTT. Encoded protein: CASSAAGRREAFF.

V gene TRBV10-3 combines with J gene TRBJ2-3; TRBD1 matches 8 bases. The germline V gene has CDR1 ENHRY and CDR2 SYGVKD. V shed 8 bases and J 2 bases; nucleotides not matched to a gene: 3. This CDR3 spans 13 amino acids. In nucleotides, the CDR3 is TGTGCCATCGGGACAGGCCTCACAGATACGCAGTATTTT. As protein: CAIGTGLTDTQYF.

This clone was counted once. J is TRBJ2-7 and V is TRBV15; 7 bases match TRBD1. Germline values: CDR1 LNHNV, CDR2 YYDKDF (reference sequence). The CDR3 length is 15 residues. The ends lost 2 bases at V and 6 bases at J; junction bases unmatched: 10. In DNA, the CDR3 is TGTGCCACCAGCAGATTCCGGGACAGCCCCGCCGAGCAGTACTTC. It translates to CATSRFRDSPAEQYF.

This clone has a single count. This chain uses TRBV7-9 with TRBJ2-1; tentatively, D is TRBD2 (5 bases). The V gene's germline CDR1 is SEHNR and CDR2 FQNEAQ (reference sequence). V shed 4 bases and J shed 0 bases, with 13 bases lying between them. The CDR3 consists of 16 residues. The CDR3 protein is CASSSEDWYSYNEQFF. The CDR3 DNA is TGTGCCAGCAGCTCAGAGGACTGGTACTCCTACAATGAGCAGTTCTTC.